This is a list of T cell receptor beta chains from one sample in a study of blood T cell repertoires in COVID-19. The table came from immunoSEQ multiplex PCR; TCRdb's copy has only in-frame clones and leaves some out. The sample includes 130,000 to 150,000 clones, about four fifths of them seen just once. The sample was PBMCs or T cells enriched from blood (not recorded which). Every receptor here comes from a woman aged 45 to 65 who had been exposed to COVID-19. Both conserved end residues are part of each CDR3. A D gene is named only where the DNA matches it firmly. Where a row states a size, it is once, few, many or the class of an expanded clone; other rows omit it.

clone_size cdr3_length j_call d_call v_call cdr3_nt cdr3_aa
. 14 TRBJ2-3 . TRBV5-1 TGCGCCAGCAGCTTACCGCGCGGCACAGATACGCAGTATTTT CASSLPRGTDTQYF
. 16 TRBJ2-1 . TRBV18 TGTGCCAGCTCACCACTTTCGAGGACTACCTACAATGAGCAGTTCTTC CASSPLSRTTYNEQFF
once 17 TRBJ2-7 TRBD2 TRBV3-1/TRBV3-2 TGTGCCAGCAGCCAAGATCGAGGTAGCGGGTACAAGTACGAGCAGTACTTC CASSQDRGSGYKYEQYF
. 16 TRBJ2-5 TRBD2 TRBV9 TGTGCCAGCAGCGTAGGGCGGGAGGGGGCCCAAGAGACCCAGTACTTC CASSVGREGAQETQYF
. 15 TRBJ1-2 . TRBV19 TGTGCCAGTAGTACCACACGGGACTCCTCCTATGGCTACACCTTC CASSTTRDSSYGYTF
. 15 TRBJ2-1 TRBD2 TRBV29-1 TGCAGCGTATGGGGGGGGAGGGCTAGCTACAATGAGCAGTTCTTC CSVWGGRASYNEQFF
. 14 TRBJ1-4 . TRBV2 TGTGCCAGCAGGGACGTACCCCGGGGTGAAAAACTGTTTTTT CASRDVPRGEKLFF
once 15 TRBJ2-7 . TRBV7-2 TGTGCCAGCAGCTCCGGGGGACAGAAGTCCTACGAGCAGTACTTC CASSSGGQKSYEQYF
once 15 TRBJ2-1 . TRBV4-1 TGCGCCAGCAGCCAACCCCTACAGGGTTCTGATGAGCAGTTCTTC CASSQPLQGSDEQFF
. 14 TRBJ2-7 . TRBV19 TGTGCCAGTACCCCCTCCGTGGCTAGTTACGAGCAGTACTTC CASTPSVASYEQYF
. 12 TRBJ2-7 . TRBV27 TGTGCCAGCCGTACGGGGACCTACGAGCAGTACTTC CASRTGTYEQYF
. 13 TRBJ1-1 . TRBV19 TGTGCCAGTAGTATAGCCGGGGGGACTGAAGCTTTCTTT CASSIAGGTEAFF
. 16 TRBJ2-5 TRBD1 TRBV18 TGTGCCAGCTCACCTATAACTGCGACAGGGAAAGAGACCCAGTACTTC CASSPITATGKETQYF
. 13 TRBJ1-1 . TRBV2 TGTGCCAGCTCGCTAACGGTCGCCACTGAAGCTTTCTTT CASSLTVATEAFF
. 14 TRBJ1-5 TRBD1 TRBV6-2/TRBV6-3 TGTGCCAGCAGCCCCGGGACAGGGAGGCAGCCCCAGCATTTT CASSPGTGRQPQHF
. 15 TRBJ2-3 . TRBV27 TGTGCCAGCAGTTTCCGCTGGACAGACACAGATACGCAGTATTTT CASSFRWTDTDTQYF
. 15 TRBJ2-2 TRBD1 TRBV10-1 TGCGCCAGCAGTGGAGGGGGCGCGGACACCGGGGAGCTGTTTTTT CASSGGGADTGELFF
. 13 TRBJ2-7 . TRBV6-5 TGTGCCAGCAGCCCAGGGTGGGCCTACGAGCAGTACTTC CASSPGWAYEQYF
. 13 TRBJ1-2 TRBD1 TRBV2 TGTGCCAGCAGTGTCGACAGGGTGTCAGGCTACACCTTC CASSVDRVSGYTF
. 15 TRBJ1-5 . TRBV5-1 TGCGCCAGCAGCTTGGCGGCAGGGCTCAATCAGCCCCAGCATTTT CASSLAAGLNQPQHF
. 14 TRBJ2-2 . TRBV5-1 TGCGCCAGCAGCTTGGGGGGCTTTGGCGGGGAGCTGTTTTTT CASSLGGFGGELFF
few 15 TRBJ2-2 . TRBV5-1 TGCGCCAGCAGCCTCCGGACAGCGAACACCGGGGAGCTGTTTTTT CASSLRTANTGELFF
. 15 TRBJ2-3 . TRBV7-2 TGTGCCAGCAGCTTTAGCGGAACTAGCACAGATACGCAGTATTTT CASSFSGTSTDTQYF
. 15 TRBJ2-1 TRBD2 TRBV7-2 TGTGCCAGCAGCTTAGCAGCGGGGTATACGTATGAGCAGTTCTTC CASSLAAGYTYEQFF
. 15 TRBJ2-3 TRBD2 TRBV7-3 TGTGCCAGCAGCCGTTCGGGGGGGGGCACAGATACGCAGTATTTT CASSRSGGGTDTQYF
. 18 TRBJ2-2 . TRBV24-1 TGTGCCACCAGTGAGTGGGAGATCCTTAATCCGAACACCGGGGAGCTGTTTTTT CATSEWEILNPNTGELFF
. 15 TRBJ2-3 TRBD2 TRBV28 TGTGCCAGCAGTTTTGGACTAGCGGGAGGGGGGGCGCAGTATTTT CASSFGLAGGGAQYF
few 15 TRBJ1-2 TRBD1 TRBV2 TGTGCCAGCACCAGGGACAGGGCCCTCAACTATGGCTACACCTTC CASTRDRALNYGYTF
. 15 TRBJ2-5 TRBD1 TRBV5-6 TGTGCCAGCAGCTTATATGCGCAGGGGGAAGAGACCCAGTACTTC CASSLYAQGEETQYF
. 14 TRBJ2-1 . TRBV7-2 TGTGCCAGCAGCTTGTGGGCCGGGAACAATGAGCAGTTCTTC CASSLWAGNNEQFF
. 13 TRBJ1-1 . TRBV29-1 TGCAGCGCCAACAGGGCGATGAACACTGAAGCTTTCTTT CSANRAMNTEAFF
. 16 TRBJ2-1 TRBD2 TRBV7-9 TGTGCCAGCAGCTCCATCCAGCGGGGGAGTTACAATGAGCAGTTCTTC CASSSIQRGSYNEQFF
. 16 TRBJ2-7 TRBD2 TRBV7-2 TGTGCCAGCAGCTTAGAGGGTGCTAGCGGGTCCTACGAGCAGTACTTC CASSLEGASGSYEQYF
. 12 TRBJ2-5 . TRBV2 TGTGCCAGCAGGAGGTCTCAAGAGACCCAGTACTTC CASRRSQETQYF
. 14 TRBJ1-5 TRBD1 TRBV10-2 TGCGCCAGCAGTGAGACAGGGGGCAGACAGCCCCAGCATTTT CASSETGGRQPQHF
. 13 TRBJ1-3 . TRBV19 TGTGCCAGTAGACAAGGGGGTTTGAACACCATATATTTT CASRQGGLNTIYF
. 14 TRBJ1-4 . TRBV18 TGTGCCAGCTCACCTAGCAACGTACCGGAAAAACTGTTTTTT CASSPSNVPEKLFF
. 17 TRBJ2-6 . TRBV6-2/TRBV6-3 TGTGCCAGCAGTTATAGGGCAGGGCTGAGCGGGGCCAACGTCCTGACTTTC CASSYRAGLSGANVLTF
. 11 TRBJ2-1 . TRBV2 TGTGCCATCAAACTCGGAGTTGGGCAGTTCTTC CAIKLGVGQFF
. 15 TRBJ2-7 TRBD1 TRBV9 TGTGCCAGCAGCGTAGCCGGGACAGGGAGATACGAGCAGTACTTC CASSVAGTGRYEQYF
. 13 TRBJ2-5 TRBD2 TRBV24-1 TGTGCCACCAGTGACGGACTAGGAGGGACCCAGTACTTC CATSDGLGGTQYF
. 12 TRBJ2-7 . TRBV19 TGTGCCAGTAGTATGACTTCCTACGAGCAGTACTTC CASSMTSYEQYF
. 13 TRBJ2-1 . TRBV12-5 TGTGCTAGTGGTTTGGGGGGCATCAATGAGCAGTTCTTC CASGLGGINEQFF
. 14 TRBJ1-2 TRBD1 TRBV5-4 TGTGCCAGCAAAGGGACAGCTACTAACTATGGCTACACCTTC CASKGTATNYGYTF
. 13 TRBJ1-1 TRBD1 TRBV28 TGTGCCAGCAGTTTACAGGGGGCCCCTGAAGCTTTCTTT CASSLQGAPEAFF
. 15 TRBJ1-2 . TRBV3-1/TRBV3-2 TGTGCCAGCAGCCTGTCGGCGGGGGCCCCGGGTGGCTACACCTTC CASSLSAGAPGGYTF
. 16 TRBJ2-3 . TRBV7-2 TGTGCCAGCAGCTTACCAAGGACACGAGGCACAGATACGCAGTATTTT CASSLPRTRGTDTQYF
. 17 TRBJ1-2 . TRBV27 TGTGCCAGCAGTCCCAACAAATACCAGGGTATCGTTTTGGGCTACACCTTC CASSPNKYQGIVLGYTF
few 15 TRBJ1-2 . TRBV6-2/TRBV6-3 TGTGCCAGCAGTTACAACCAGGGGCAAGGAGTTGGCTACACCTTC CASSYNQGQGVGYTF
. 15 TRBJ2-7 . TRBV10-3 TGTGCCATCAGTGAGTCATTGGACAGCTCCTACGAGCAGTACTTC CAISESLDSSYEQYF
few 16 TRBJ1-6 . TRBV6-2/TRBV6-3 TGTGCCAGCAGACCTACAGTGCCCTCCTATAATTCACCCCTCCACTTT CASRPTVPSYNSPLHF
. 12 TRBJ2-7 . TRBV27 TGTGCCAGCAGTTTACCAGGGGACGAGCAGTACTTC CASSLPGDEQYF
. 13 TRBJ2-1 . TRBV5-4 TGTGCCAGCAGCCGCGACAAGATAAATGAGCAGTTCTTC CASSRDKINEQFF
. 14 TRBJ2-7 . TRBV5-1 TGCGCCAGCTCCCGGGACTGGGACTCCTACGAGCAGTACTTC CASSRDWDSYEQYF
. 13 TRBJ1-2 . TRBV4-1 TGCGCCAGCAGCCAAGAGGGGAGGAGTGGCTACACCTTC CASSQEGRSGYTF
. 17 TRBJ2-1 TRBD2 TRBV15 TGTGCCACCAGCTCCCCCCGCGAAGCGGGGGTATACAATGAGCAGTTCTTC CATSSPREAGVYNEQFF
. 16 TRBJ1-6 TRBD1 TRBV7-9 TGTGCCAGCAGCTTTGCCGGGACAGTGTATAATTCACCCCTCCACTTT CASSFAGTVYNSPLHF
once 15 TRBJ2-7 . TRBV21-1 TGTGCCAGCAGCAAAGGGCGACAGAGCTCCTACGAGCAGTACTTC CASSKGRQSSYEQYF